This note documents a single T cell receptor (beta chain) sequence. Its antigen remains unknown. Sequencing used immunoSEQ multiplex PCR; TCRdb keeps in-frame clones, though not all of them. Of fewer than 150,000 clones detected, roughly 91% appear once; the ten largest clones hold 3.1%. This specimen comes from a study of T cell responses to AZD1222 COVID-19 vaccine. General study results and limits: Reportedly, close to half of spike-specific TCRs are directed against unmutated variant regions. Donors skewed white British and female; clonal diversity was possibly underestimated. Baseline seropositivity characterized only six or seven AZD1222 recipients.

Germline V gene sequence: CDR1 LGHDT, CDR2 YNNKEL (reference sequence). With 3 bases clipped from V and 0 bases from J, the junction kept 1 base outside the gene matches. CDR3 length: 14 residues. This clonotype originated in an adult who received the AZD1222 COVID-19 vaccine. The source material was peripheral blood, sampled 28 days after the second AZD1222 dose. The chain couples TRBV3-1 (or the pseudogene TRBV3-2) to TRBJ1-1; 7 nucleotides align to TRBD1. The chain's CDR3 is CASSQQGVNTEAFF. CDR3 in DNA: TGTGCCAGCAGCCAGCAGGGGGTGAACACTGAAGCTTTCTTT.